The 10 T cell receptor beta chains in this list originate from one sample, sequenced in a study of T cells in localized non-small cell lung cancer. Repertoires were generated with immunoSEQ multiplex PCR, while TCRdb's copy carries only in-frame clones and drops some. The sample includes thousands of clones, over 12% of them seen just once. The sample was normal lung tissue next to the tumor, taken before any cancer treatment. These TCRs come from a male donor at least 60 years old with stage II squamous cell lung carcinoma.

Concerning this clone: Germline and junction disagree at one end, which may indicate a read error. Here the CDR3 DNA reads TGTGCCAGCAGCAGACTAGCGGGAGCCTCCCACGAGCAGTACTTC. Translation gives CASSRLAGASHEQYF. This chain uses TRBV6-8 with TRBJ2-7; 12 positions match TRBD2. Looked up from germline, CDR1 is MNHGY and CDR2 is SAAAGT. The CDR3 runs to 15 residues.

This clone counts as medium-sized. The genes are TRBV6-8 and TRBJ1-1, with a tentative D call TRBD1 (5 bases). This CDR3 has 14 residues. The germline V and J ends were trimmed by 4 bases and 5 bases, with 14 bases remaining between them. The germline CDR1 and CDR2 sequences are MNHGY and SAAAGT. CDR3 DNA sequence: TGTGCCAGCAGTTTAGGGGTCGCGGCAACTGAAGCTTTCTTT. It codes for CASSLGVAATEAFF.

V gene TRBV6-8 combines with J gene TRBJ1-2; D unclear. The ends were cut back, 5 bases at V and 4 bases at J, with 11 bases in the middle. CDR1 is MNHGY, CDR2 SAAAGT, per germline. This CDR3 is built from 13 residues. CDR3 sequence (DNA): TGTGCCAGCAGTGACGCCCTTGGCTATGGCTACACCTTC. Encoded protein: CASSDALGYGYTF.

The J gene is TRBJ1-2, the V gene TRBV19; TRBD1 is a possible D gene (5 bases). Trimming pared 6 bases from V and 4 bases from J, leaving 12 bases between. This CDR3 contains 13 residues. Per the germline V gene, CDR1 is LNHDA and CDR2 is SQIVND (reference sequence). CDR3 coding DNA: TGTGCCAGTAGCCCGGGACCACTCTATGGCTACACCTTC. Its translation: CASSPGPLYGYTF. The entire variable domain, with the rest obtained from reference TRBV19 and TRBJ1-2, is as follows: DGGITQSPKYLFRKEGQNVTLSCEQNLNHDAMYWYRQDPGQGLRLIYYSQIVNDFQKGDIAEGYSVSREKKESFPLTVTSAQKNPTAFYLCASSPGPLYGYTFGSGTRLTVV.

J is TRBJ2-3 and V is TRBV23-1; 9 bases are shared with TRBD2. TRBV23-1 is an open reading frame, and its role is uncertain. This CDR3 is built from 18 residues. J was trimmed by 1 base and V by 6 bases; bases with no gene match: 14. In DNA, the CDR3 is TGCGCCAGCAGCCAACCCCTCCGGGAGCGGGGGGGCACAGATACGCAGTATTTT. The encoded protein is CASSQPLRERGGTDTQYF.

This clone was detected a few times. The V and J genes are TRBV29-1 and TRBJ2-2; D gene unclear. Germline V CDR1 and CDR2: SQVTM, ANQGSEA. Trimming took 3 bases from V and 3 from J, leaving 5 bases between them. The CDR3 length is 12 residues. The CDR3 sequence is CSVDLYTGELFF. CDR3 nucleotides: TGCAGCGTTGACCTATACACCGGGGAGCTGTTTTTT.

The V gene is TRBV18, the J gene TRBJ2-3; D may be TRBD2 (7 bases). V lost 3 bases and J 1 base, leaving 14 bases between the germline ends. This CDR3 spans 16 amino acids. Germline V gene data show CDR1 as KGHSH and CDR2 as LQKENI. Here the CDR3 DNA reads TGTGCCAGCTCACCCGGTCAGGGGAGGGGCACAGATACGCAGTATTTT. Translated, it gives CASSPGQGRGTDTQYF.

The chain links TRBV10-3 to TRBJ1-2; D is ambiguous. V was cut by 2 bases and J by 2 bases, with 6 bases left in between. Germline-derived CDR1 and CDR2 are ENHRY and SYGVKD. The CDR3 loop spans 13 amino acids. Written as DNA, the CDR3 is TGTGCCATCAGTGAGCAGAGCAACTATGGCTACACCTTC. Amino acid sequence: CAISEQSNYGYTF.

A few counts support this clone. This rearrangement joins TRBV6-8 to TRBJ1-2; TRBD1 matches 12 bases. Germline loops: CDR1 MNHGY, CDR2 SAAAGT. With 8 bases clipped from V and 7 bases from J, the junction kept 8 bases outside the gene matches. CDR3 length: 14 amino acids. DNA of the CDR3: TGTGCCAGCCGATCGGGACAGGGGGCCGGTGGCTACACCTTC. Its protein product is CASRSGQGAGGYTF.

This clone was counted only a few times. J is TRBJ1-2 and V is TRBV18, with D perhaps TRBD1 (6 bases). CDR3 size: 14 residues. The V end lost 1 base, the J end lost 6 bases, and 12 bases lay between the germline ends. Per germline, CDR1 KGHSH and CDR2 LQKENI. Written as DNA, the CDR3 is TGTGCCAGCTCACCACAAGGGGGACGTGATGGCTACACCTTC. It yields the protein CASSPQGGRDGYTF.